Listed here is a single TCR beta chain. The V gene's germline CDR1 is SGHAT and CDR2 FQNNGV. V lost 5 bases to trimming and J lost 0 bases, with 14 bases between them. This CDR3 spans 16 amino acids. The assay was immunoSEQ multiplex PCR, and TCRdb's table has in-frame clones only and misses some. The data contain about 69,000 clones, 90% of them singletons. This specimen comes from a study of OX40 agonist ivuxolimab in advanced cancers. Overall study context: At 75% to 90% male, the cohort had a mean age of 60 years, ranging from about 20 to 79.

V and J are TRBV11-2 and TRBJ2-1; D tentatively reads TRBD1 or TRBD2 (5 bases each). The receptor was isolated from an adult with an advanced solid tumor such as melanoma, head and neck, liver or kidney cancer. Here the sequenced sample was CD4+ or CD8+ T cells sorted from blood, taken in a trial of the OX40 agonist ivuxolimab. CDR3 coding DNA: TGTGCCAGCAGCAGGGATTCCGGGACCTCCTACAATGAGCAGTTCTTC. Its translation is CASSRDSGTSYNEQFF.